What follows are 12 T cell receptor beta chains derived from one specimen sequenced in a study of shared clonotypes between healthy human individuals. Sequencing was performed with immunoSEQ multiplex PCR; in TCRdb, only in-frame clones are kept and a portion is missing. Seen here are 950,000 to 1,100,000 clones, about 75% observed once, and the top ten hold roughly 1.4%. The sample taken for sequencing was memory CD4+ T cells sorted from blood. Specified subset: CD45RA-negative fraction. These receptors were obtained from a man younger than 35 in good health.

CDR3 amino acids: CASSPIGEAGGELFF. The CDR3 DNA follows: TGTGCCAGCAGTCCGATAGGGGAGGCCGGCGGGGAGCTGTTTTTT. J is TRBJ2-2 and V is TRBV28; D may be TRBD2 (6 bases). The CDR3 loop spans 15 amino acids. The germline V and J ends were trimmed by 5 bases and 7 bases, with 17 bases remaining between them. Germline assignment: CDR1 MDHEN and CDR2 SYDVKM.

The chain employs TRBV29-1 and TRBJ2-3; maybe TRBD1 (5 bases). The V gene lost 5 bases and the J gene lost 2 bases, with 8 bases spanning the gap. The germline CDR1 and CDR2 sequences are SQVTM and ANQGSEA. The CDR3 sequence is 12 residues long. The CDR3 nucleotides are TGCAGCGTTAGACAGTACACAGATACGCAGTATTTT. Translated, it gives CSVRQYTDTQYF.

This chain connects TRBV28 to TRBJ1-4; weak D call: TRBD1 (5 bases). This CDR3 region has 12 residues. Per germline, CDR1 MDHEN and CDR2 SYDVKM. With 6 bases removed from V and 10 bases from J, the gap between germline ends came to 12 bases. The CDR3 DNA reads as TGTGCCAGCAGAGACAGCGGTGGAAAACTGTTTTTT. It translates to CASRDSGGKLFF.

The chain links TRBV7-3 to TRBJ1-1, with TRBD1 identical over 7 bases. Per the germline V gene, CDR1 is SGHTA and CDR2 is FQGTGA. The trim removed 0 bases at V and 1 base at J, leaving 2 bases unmatched. CDR3 size: 15 residues. In nucleotides, the CDR3 is TGTGCCAGCAGCTTAACAGGGGGCCAGAACACTGAAGCTTTCTTT. This translates into CASSLTGGQNTEAFF.

The rearrangement joins TRBV27 to TRBJ1-2; TRBD1 might be the D (5 bases). V was trimmed by 7 bases and J by 7 bases, leaving 16 bases between them. Germline V gene sequence: CDR1 MNHEY, CDR2 SMNVEV (reference sequence). This CDR3 contains 13 residues. CDR3 amino acids: CASKPLQGRGYTF. The CDR3 DNA reads TGTGCCAGCAAACCCCTCCAGGGTCGTGGCTACACCTTC.

The chain has TRBV7-2 and TRBJ1-1, with 7 bases matching TRBD1. CDR1 SGHTA and CDR2 FQGNSA come from the germline V gene. This CDR3 is built from 17 residues. J gave up 1 base and V 1 base, and 9 bases lay outside the gene matches. As DNA, the CDR3 is TGTGCCAGCAGCTTAGTTCCCATGACAGGGCCGAACACTGAAGCTTTCTTT. It codes for CASSLVPMTGPNTEAFF.

This clone has a single count. This chain connects TRBV7-9 to TRBJ2-5, with a tentative D call TRBD2 (5 bases). Trimming removed 5 bases at V and 2 bases at J, with 12 bases between. Looked up from germline, CDR1 is SEHNR and CDR2 is FQNEAQ (reference sequence). This CDR3 has 14 amino acids. DNA for the CDR3: TGTGCCAGCAGCCGCGAGGGCTATCAAGAGACCCAGTACTTC. It specifies CASSREGYQETQYF.

This clone has a single count. At one end the junction does not follow the germline gene, possibly because of a read error. The rearrangement joins TRBV5-5 to TRBJ1-6; 7 bases map to TRBD1. Germline V lookup: CDR1 SGHKS, CDR2 YYEKEE (reference sequence). The CDR3 runs 11 residues. CDR3 residues: CASSLTGRPRF. Written as DNA, the CDR3 is TGTGCCAGCAGCCTGACAGGGAGGCCGCGCTTT.

The rearrangement uses TRBV18 and TRBJ2-7, with 11 bases aligning to TRBD2. J gave up 2 bases and V 4 bases, and 1 base lay outside the gene matches. The CDR3 totals 14 residues. Germline V lookup: CDR1 KGHSH, CDR2 LQKENI. DNA for the CDR3: TGTGCCAGCTCACTAGCGGGAGGGGCCTACGAGCAGTACTTC. It is translated as CASSLAGGAYEQYF.

V usage is TRBV5-6 and J usage is TRBJ2-1, with 12 bases aligning to TRBD1. The CDR3 sequence is 15 residues long. V shed 5 bases, J shed 10 bases, and the junction held 10 bases outside the gene matches. In germline, CDR1 is SGHDT, CDR2 YYEEEE. CDR3 sequence (DNA): TGTGCCAGCAGACACCGGGACAGGGGGCTGAGGGAGCAGTTCTTC. Translated: CASRHRDRGLREQFF.

J is TRBJ2-7 and V is TRBV6-1; 7 positions agree with TRBD1. J lost 10 bases, V lost 4 bases, and 7 bases had no gene match. The germline CDR1 and CDR2 sequences are MNHNS and SASEGT. The CDR3 is 12 amino acids. CDR3 nucleotide sequence: TGTGCCAGCAGTGCACAACAGGGGCTACAGTACTTC. This codes for CASSAQQGLQYF.

CDR3: CASSSNSGGKLFF. As DNA, the CDR3 is TGTGCCAGCAGCTCCAATTCGGGGGGAAAACTGTTTTTT. This rearrangement joins TRBV11-2 to TRBJ1-4; weak D call: TRBD1 (5 bases). The CDR3 spans 13 residues. Germline V gene lookup returns CDR1 SGHAT and CDR2 FQNNGV. V lost 4 bases and J lost 10, with 13 bases in between. Drawing the rest from reference TRBV11-2 and TRBJ1-4, the complete variable domain is EAGVAQSPRYKIIEKRQSVAFWCNPISGHATLYWYQQILGQGPKLLIQFQNNGVVDDSQLPKDRFSAERLKGVDSTLKIQPAKLEDSAVYLCASSSNSGGKLFFGSGTQLSVL.